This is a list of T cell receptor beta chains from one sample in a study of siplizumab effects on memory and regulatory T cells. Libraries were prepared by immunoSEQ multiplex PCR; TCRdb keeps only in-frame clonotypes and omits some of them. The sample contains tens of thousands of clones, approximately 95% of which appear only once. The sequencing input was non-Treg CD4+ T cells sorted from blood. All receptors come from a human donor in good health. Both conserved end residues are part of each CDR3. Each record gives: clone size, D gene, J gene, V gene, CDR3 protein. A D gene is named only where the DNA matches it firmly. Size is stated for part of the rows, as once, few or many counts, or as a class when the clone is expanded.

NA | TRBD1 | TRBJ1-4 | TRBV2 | CASRATGGNGKLFF
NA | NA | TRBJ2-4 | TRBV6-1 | CASSATGPTMGNIQYF
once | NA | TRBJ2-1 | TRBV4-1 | CASTVTGTSSSYNEQFF
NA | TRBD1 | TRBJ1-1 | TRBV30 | CAWRLTGLNTEAFF
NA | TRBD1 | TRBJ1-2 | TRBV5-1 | CASSQGTATNYGYTF
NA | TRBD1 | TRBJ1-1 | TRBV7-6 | CASSSGQGANTEAFF
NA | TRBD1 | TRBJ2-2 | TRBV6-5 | CASSYSIQGAAGELFF
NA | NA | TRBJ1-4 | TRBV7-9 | CASSFQGEKLFF
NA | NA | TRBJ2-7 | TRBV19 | CASSIGRGYEQYF
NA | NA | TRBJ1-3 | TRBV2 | CASSEVGSSGNTIYF
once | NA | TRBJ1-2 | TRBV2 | CASSDGTGTYGYTF
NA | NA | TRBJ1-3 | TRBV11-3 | CASSLTFGQTGNTIYF
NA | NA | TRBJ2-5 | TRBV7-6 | CASSLEGGQETQYF
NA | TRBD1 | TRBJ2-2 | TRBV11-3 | CASSVGQGYTGELFF
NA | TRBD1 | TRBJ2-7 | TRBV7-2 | CASSWGQGVAYEQYF
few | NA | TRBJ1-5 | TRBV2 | CASSDVGGNQPQHF
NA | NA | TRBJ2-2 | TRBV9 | CASSSVAVNTGELFF
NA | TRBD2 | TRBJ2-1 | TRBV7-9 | CASSRTSGGPAQQFF
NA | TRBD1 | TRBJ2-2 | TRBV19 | CASLHPSGTGTGELFF
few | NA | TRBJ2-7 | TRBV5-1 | CASRQQGYEQYF
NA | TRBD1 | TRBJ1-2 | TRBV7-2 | CASSLVRGPDYGYTF
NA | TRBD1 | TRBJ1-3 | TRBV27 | CASSSMDRGPGNTIYF
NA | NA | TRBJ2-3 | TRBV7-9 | CASSFQGGRTDTQYF
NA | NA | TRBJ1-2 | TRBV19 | CASTQESYSYGYTF
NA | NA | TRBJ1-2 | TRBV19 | CASSRNRDSSAYGYTF
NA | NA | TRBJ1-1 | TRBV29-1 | CSVSNRISMNTEAFF
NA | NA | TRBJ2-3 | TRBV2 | CASSVGGGTDTQYF
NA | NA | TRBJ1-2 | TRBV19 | CASSIFGVGGYTF
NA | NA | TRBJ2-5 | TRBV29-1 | CSVTGEGETQYF
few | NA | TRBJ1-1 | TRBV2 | CAGNREGMNTEAFF
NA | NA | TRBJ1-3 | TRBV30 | CAWSVTAVGNTIYF
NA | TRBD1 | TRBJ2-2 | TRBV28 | CASRGQGHTGELFF